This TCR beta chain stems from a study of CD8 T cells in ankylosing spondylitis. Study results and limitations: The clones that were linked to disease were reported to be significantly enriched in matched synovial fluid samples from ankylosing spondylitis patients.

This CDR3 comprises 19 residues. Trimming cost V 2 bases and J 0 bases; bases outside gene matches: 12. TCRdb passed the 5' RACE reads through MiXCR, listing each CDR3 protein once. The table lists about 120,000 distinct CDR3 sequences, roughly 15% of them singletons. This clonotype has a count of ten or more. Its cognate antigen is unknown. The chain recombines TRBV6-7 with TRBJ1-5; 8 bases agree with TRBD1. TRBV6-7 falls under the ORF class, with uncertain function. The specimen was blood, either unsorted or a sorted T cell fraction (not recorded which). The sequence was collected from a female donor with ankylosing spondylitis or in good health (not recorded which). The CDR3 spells CASSYEDRGVHYSNQPQHF. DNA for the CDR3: TGTGCCAGCAGTTACGAAGACAGGGGCGTCCACTATAGCAATCAGCCCCAGCATTTT.